The 17 T cell receptor beta chains given below trace back to one sample, sequenced in a study of control samples from healthy donors and cancer patients (TCRdb year 2020). Libraries were prepared through the immunoSEQ multiplex PCR assay. The source is immuneACCESS, and TCRdb retained only in-frame sequences with V and J called. Part of the clones is not carried over; for the studies checked, unresolved V genes explain less than half of this, and the remainder is unexplained. The sample table contains under 150,000 clones; only one count was recorded for 80% to 90% of them. The top ten clonotypes cover more than 8% of the sample. Material: blood. The receptors shown here come from a man aged 35 to 55 in good health.

The chain has TRBV19 and TRBJ2-1; TRBD2 might be the D (6 bases). Per the germline V gene, CDR1 is LNHDA and CDR2 is SQIVND (reference sequence). V lost 1 base to trimming and J lost 8 bases, with 6 bases between them. There are 12 residues in the CDR3. The CDR3: CASSIGGDEQFF. For the CDR3, the DNA is TGTGCCAGTAGTATAGGGGGGGATGAGCAGTTCTTC.

The chain has TRBV13 and TRBJ2-5; D call uncertain. V gave up 3 bases and J gave up 2 bases, with 4 bases separating them. This CDR3 contains 12 residues. Germline V lookup: CDR1 PRHDT, CDR2 FYEKMQ (reference sequence). This CDR3 is CASSLGQETQYF. The CDR3, as DNA: TGTGCCAGCAGCTTGGGGCAAGAGACCCAGTACTTC.

The rearrangement joins TRBV9 to TRBJ2-3; D ambiguous. The V gene lost 0 bases and the J gene lost 1 base, with 6 bases spanning the gap. Per the germline V gene, CDR1 is SGDLS and CDR2 is YYNGEE. The CDR3 totals 14 residues. The CDR3 DNA sequence: TGTGCCAGCAGCGTAGACTGGGGCACAGATACGCAGTATTTT. As protein: CASSVDWGTDTQYF. Variable domain in full (rest from reference TRBV9 and TRBJ2-3): DSGVTQTPKHLITATGQRVTLRCSPRSGDLSVYWYQQSLDQGLQFLIQYYNGEERAKGNILERFSAQQFPDLHSELNLSSLELGDSALYFCASSVDWGTDTQYFGPGTRLTVL.

The V and J genes are TRBV29-1 and TRBJ2-3, with 9 positions matching TRBD1. The germline gives CDR1 SQVTM, CDR2 ANQGSEA. Trimming at V came to 7 bases and at J to 4 bases, leaving 12 bases not matched to a gene. The CDR3 is 15 amino acids. The CDR3 spells CSARGQGLGADTQYF. The CDR3 DNA follows: TGCAGCGCGAGGGGACAGGGCCTGGGGGCAGATACGCAGTATTTT.

V gene TRBV7-8 combines with J gene TRBJ2-7, with D perhaps TRBD1 (5 bases). Germline V CDR1 and CDR2: SGHVS, FQNEAQ. The CDR3 covers 15 residues. Trimming shortened V by 1 base and J by 7 bases, and 17 bases separated the two germline ends. The CDR3 loop is CASSLVRQGLGEQYF. DNA for the CDR3: TGTGCCAGCAGCTTAGTTCGGCAGGGATTAGGTGAGCAGTACTTC.

The genes are TRBV7-9 and TRBJ2-5; 11 nucleotides match TRBD2. The germline gives CDR1 SEHNR, CDR2 FQNEAQ (reference sequence). The V and J ends lost 6 bases and 0 bases, in that order; junction bases with no gene match: 6. The CDR3 loop spans 16 amino acids. The CDR3 sequence: CASRPGTSGNQETQYF. CDR3 in DNA: TGTGCCAGCAGACCCGGGACTAGCGGAAACCAAGAGACCCAGTACTTC.

This sequence joins TRBV18 and TRBJ1-2; D not certain. V lost 1 base and J lost 4, with 13 bases in between. The CDR3 has 15 residues. From germline, CDR1 is KGHSH and CDR2 LQKENI. This CDR3 is CASSPQDPRGYGYTF. The CDR3 nucleotides read TGTGCCAGCTCACCACAGGACCCCCGGGGCTATGGCTACACCTTC.

This chain links TRBV24-1 with TRBJ2-5, with 7 nucleotides matching TRBD1. Germline CDR1 reads KGHDR; CDR2 reads SFDVKD. The trim removed 0 bases at V and 5 bases at J, leaving 14 bases unmatched. The CDR3 has 18 residues. As DNA, the CDR3 is TGTGCCACCAGTGATTTGCGACAGGGTGGATCTAAACGGGAGACCCAGTACTTC. Residues: CATSDLRQGGSKRETQYF.

The chain uses TRBV4-3 and TRBJ2-2; the D gene is possibly TRBD1 (5 bases). CDR1 LGHNA and CDR2 YSLEER come from the germline V gene. The CDR3 has 15 residues. The V end was cut by 3 bases, the J end by 1 base, with 9 bases between. The CDR3 nucleotides read TGCGCCAGCAGCCACCAACAGGTGAACACCGGGGAGCTGTTTTTT. Translation gives CASSHQQVNTGELFF.

This chain connects TRBV7-9 to TRBJ2-1; weak D call: TRBD2 (6 bases). The CDR3 totals 13 residues. The germline gives CDR1 SEHNR, CDR2 FQNEAQ (reference sequence). V dropped 5 bases and J dropped 7 bases, with 12 bases sitting between them. The DNA for the CDR3 is TGTGCCAGCAGCCCGGGACTTATAAATGAGCAGTTCTTC. Translated, it gives CASSPGLINEQFF.

The chain couples TRBV6-6 to TRBJ1-1; weak D call: TRBD1 (5 bases). Germline lookup yields CDR1 MNHNY and CDR2 SVGAGI (reference sequence). Trimming pared 7 bases from V and 7 bases from J, leaving 19 bases between. This CDR3 has 14 amino acids. The CDR3 region has the DNA TGTGCCAGCACGCTACCCGCGGGGGACCATGAAGCTTTCTTT. Translating it yields CASTLPAGDHEAFF.

This chain links TRBV11-2 with TRBJ2-7; D possibly matches TRBD1 or TRBD2 (5 bases each). Per germline, CDR1 SGHAT and CDR2 FQNNGV. There are 13 residues in the CDR3. Trimming shortened V by 0 bases and J by 5 bases, and 8 bases separated the two germline ends. CDR3 residues: CASSLDRDHEQYF. The CDR3 bases are TGTGCCAGCAGCTTAGACAGGGACCACGAGCAGTACTTC. The full variable domain, rest sourced from reference TRBV11-2 and TRBJ2-7, is EAGVAQSPRYKIIEKRQSVAFWCNPISGHATLYWYQQILGQGPKLLIQFQNNGVVDDSQLPKDRFSAERLKGVDSTLKIQPAKLEDSAVYLCASSLDRDHEQYFGPGTRLTVT.

This clone was seen just once. V usage is TRBV2 and J usage is TRBJ1-2; no clear D. This CDR3 has 12 amino acids. V was cut by 6 bases and J by 4 bases, with 9 bases left in between. Per the germline V gene, CDR1 is SNHLY and CDR2 is FYNNEI. The CDR3 sequence is CASSQSSYGYTF. DNA of the CDR3: TGTGCCAGCAGCCAAAGCAGCTATGGCTACACCTTC.

This chain connects TRBV2 to TRBJ1-6; no clear D gene. V was shortened by 1 base and J by 7 bases, with 5 bases between the two germline ends. This CDR3 has 13 residues. Germline V gene lookup returns CDR1 SNHLY and CDR2 FYNNEI. In nucleotides, the CDR3 is TGTGCCAGCAGTGAAGTGGCCAATTCACCCCTCCACTTT. This translates into CASSEVANSPLHF.

The V gene is TRBV25-1, the J gene TRBJ2-2; 7 nucleotides line up with TRBD2. The CDR3 contains 14 residues. After removal of 6 bases from V and 4 bases from J, the junction contained 5 bases not matched to a gene. Germline V lookup: CDR1 MGHDK, CDR2 SYGVNS. CDR3 nucleotides: TGTGCCAGCAGCGTCGGGGGGATCACCGGGGAGCTGTTTTTT. This encodes CASSVGGITGELFF.

The chain employs TRBV19 and TRBJ1-4; D gene ambiguous. CDR1 and CDR2 from the germline V gene are LNHDA and SQIVND (reference sequence). The CDR3 is made up of 17 amino acids. V was cut by 4 bases and J by 0 bases, with 15 bases left in between. CDR3 sequence (DNA): TGTGCCAGTAGTAGCCCGATGGGGATCTCAACTAATGAAAAACTGTTTTTT. Amino acid sequence: CASSSPMGISTNEKLFF.

The V call is TRBV13, the J call TRBJ2-7; D not certain. Germline values: CDR1 PRHDT, CDR2 FYEKMQ (reference sequence). This CDR3 is 14 amino acids long. Trimming stripped 2 bases from V and 2 bases from J, with 10 bases between. CDR3 coding DNA: TGTGCCAGCAGCTTAAGTATCTTGGCCTACGAGCAGTACTTC. Protein sequence: CASSLSILAYEQYF.